The table lists the clone carrying this T cell receptor (beta chain) with a few counts. Amplification started from genomic DNA. The TCR beta CDR3 region was amplified using 30 forward and 13 reverse primers. TCRdb itself ran the multiplex PCR reads through MiXCR, one entry per CDR3 protein. The data show 250,000 or so distinct CDR3 sequences, around 47% seen once. This record comes from a study of type 1 and type 2 diabetes patients. In the study overall: Participants included type 1 and type 2 diabetes patients plus nondiabetic controls. T cells were magnetically sorted from PBMCs as CD4+ or CD8+ subsets.

Trimming cost V 5 bases and J 4 bases; bases outside gene matches: 14. Germline-derived CDR1 and CDR2 are LNHDA and SQIVND (reference sequence). CDR3 length: 17 amino acids. Each diabetic donor fulfilled classification criteria for either type 1 or type 2. The sequence derives from a man in his late teens or twenties with type 2 diabetes. Input material: peripheral blood mononuclear cells (PBMCs). V is TRBV19 and J is TRBJ1-5, with 7 bases lining up with TRBD1. The CDR3 protein is CASSRRGLREGNQPQHF. The CDR3 bases are TGTGCCAGTAGTCGTAGGGGGCTTAGAGAGGGAAATCAGCCCCAGCATTTT. The variable domain in full, completed from reference TRBV19 and TRBJ1-5, reads DGGITQSPKYLFRKEGQNVTLSCEQNLNHDAMYWYRQDPGQGLRLIYYSQIVNDFQKGDIAEGYSVSREKKESFPLTVTSAQKNPTAFYLCASSRRGLREGNQPQHFGDGTRLSIL.